A selection of T cell receptor beta chains follows, all from one sample in a study of CD8 T cells in Susac syndrome. TCRdb recomputed calls from the immunoSEQ multiplex PCR reads with MiXCR, one row per CDR3 protein. Of some 150,000 distinct CDR3 sequences in the sample, around 95% are singletons; the top ten hold 0.14% to 0.15%. Sequenced: CD8+ T cells from PBMCs. The receptor source for this set is a human donor with multiple sclerosis. Both conserved end residues are part of each CDR3. The order of the fields is clone size, V gene, D gene, J gene, CDR3 protein, CDR3 DNA. A D gene is named only where the DNA matches it firmly. Some rows mark clone size as missing; the rest say once, few, many or name a class of expanded clone.

-	TRBV20-1	-	TRBJ1-2	CSASLSEIYGYTF	TGCAGTGCTAGTCTTTCGGAGATTTATGGCTACACCTTC
-	TRBV5-4	-	TRBJ2-5	CASSPRDEGTQYF	TGTGCCAGCAGCCCCCGGGACGAAGGGACCCAGTACTTC
-	TRBV5-4	TRBD1	TRBJ2-2	CASSERTGAGELFF	TGTGCCAGCAGCGAGAGGACAGGGGCCGGGGAGCTGTTTTTT
-	TRBV2	-	TRBJ2-7	CASGIRATYEQYF	TGTGCCAGCGGGATAAGAGCAACCTACGAGCAGTACTTC
-	TRBV29-1	-	TRBJ1-1	CSVEIGRTNTEAFF	TGCAGCGTTGAAATTGGCAGAACAAACACTGAAGCTTTCTTT
-	TRBV7-6	-	TRBJ2-7	CASSLGFGEPYEQYF	TGTGCCAGCAGCTTAGGTTTCGGCGAACCCTACGAGCAGTACTTC
-	TRBV30	-	TRBJ1-2	CAWRVGGLNGYTF	TGTGCCTGGAGAGTAGGAGGTCTCAATGGCTACACCTTC
-	TRBV9	TRBD1	TRBJ1-2	CASSGGQGIYGYTF	TGTGCCAGCAGCGGGGGACAGGGGATCTATGGCTACACCTTC
-	TRBV15	TRBD1	TRBJ2-1	CATSSTGGIYNEQFF	TGTGCCACCAGCAGTACAGGGGGCATCTACAATGAGCAGTTCTTC
-	TRBV7-9	-	TRBJ2-3	CASSPTSRGSTDTQYF	TGTGCCAGCAGCCCGACGTCCCGGGGGAGCACAGATACGCAGTATTTT
-	TRBV29-1	-	TRBJ1-2	CSVFIGGAHYGYTF	TGCAGCGTTTTCATCGGTGGTGCCCACTATGGCTACACCTTC
-	TRBV2	-	TRBJ2-1	CASSGTHYNEQFF	TGTGCCAGCAGTGGTACTCACTACAATGAGCAGTTCTTC
-	TRBV5-1	-	TRBJ2-6	CASSGPRDGGAGANVLTF	TGCGCCAGCAGCGGCCCCAGGGACGGAGGAGCTGGGGCCAACGTCCTGACTTTC
-	TRBV29-1	TRBD1	TRBJ1-1	CSVVAGGSSTEAFF	TGCAGCGTTGTAGCAGGGGGGTCTTCCACTGAAGCTTTCTTT
-	TRBV3-1	-	TRBJ1-1	CASSQPTTDKNTEAFF	TGTGCCAGCAGCCAACCAACTACGGACAAAAACACTGAAGCTTTCTTT
-	TRBV2	TRBD2	TRBJ2-3	CASRTAVAGGDYF	TGTGCCAGCAGGACAGCCGTAGCGGGGGGGGATTATTTT
-	TRBV3-1	-	TRBJ1-2	CASSPSGFFNYGYTF	TGTGCCAGCAGCCCATCGGGATTCTTCAACTATGGCTACACCTTC
-	TRBV19	-	TRBJ2-5	CASSMSGDPGETQYF	TGTGCCAGTAGTATGTCCGGAGATCCGGGAGAGACCCAGTACTTC
-	TRBV14	-	TRBJ2-7	CASSLRVAFHEQYF	TGTGCCAGCAGCCTAAGGGTGGCGTTCCACGAGCAGTACTTC
-	TRBV5-1	TRBD1	TRBJ2-5	CASSLGQGGLQETQYF	TGCGCCAGCAGCTTGGGACAGGGCGGACTCCAAGAGACCCAGTACTTC
few	TRBV7-8	-	TRBJ2-3	CASSFSTDTQYF	TGTGCCAGCAGCTTTAGCACAGATACGCAGTATTTT
-	TRBV29-1	TRBD1	TRBJ2-5	CSVIQGYEQETQYF	TGCAGCGTAATACAGGGGTATGAACAAGAGACCCAGTACTTC
-	TRBV30	-	TRBJ2-7	CAWSSTRGPFAYEQYF	TGTGCCTGGAGTTCAACCCGGGGCCCGTTCGCCTACGAGCAGTACTTC
-	TRBV29-1	TRBD1	TRBJ2-1	CSVDGQGLLSNEQFF	TGCAGCGTCGATGGACAGGGTTTATTAAGCAATGAGCAGTTCTTC
-	TRBV27	-	TRBJ2-3	CASTRRGTDTQYF	TGTGCCAGCACGCGGAGGGGCACAGATACGCAGTATTTT
-	TRBV29-1	-	TRBJ2-1	CSANGGGRGEQFF	TGCAGCGCCAACGGAGGGGGGAGAGGAGAGCAGTTCTTC
once	TRBV19	-	TRBJ2-6	CASSIGISGANVLTF	TGTGCCAGTAGTATCGGGATCTCTGGGGCCAACGTCCTGACTTTC
-	TRBV6-5	-	TRBJ1-1	CASSGTNTEAFF	TGTGCCAGCAGTGGGACGAACACTGAAGCTTTCTTT
-	TRBV5-4	-	TRBJ2-7	CASSSNPGEQYF	TGTGCCAGCAGCTCTAATCCGGGTGAGCAGTACTTC
-	TRBV21-1	-	TRBJ2-1	CASSKGASYNEQFF	TGTGCCAGCAGCAAAGGGGCCAGCTACAATGAGCAGTTCTTC
once	TRBV5-6	TRBD2	TRBJ2-7	CASSSNGRVWSSYEQYF	TGTGCCAGCAGCTCAAATGGGAGGGTGTGGAGCTCCTACGAGCAGTACTTC
once	TRBV7-7	TRBD1	TRBJ2-1	CASSSGTGSWEQFF	TGTGCTAGCAGTTCCGGGACAGGCTCTTGGGAGCAGTTCTTC
once	TRBV20-1	TRBD2	TRBJ2-3	CSAQPGAGDGTQYF	TGCAGTGCCCAGCCGGGAGCGGGGGACGGTACGCAGTATTTT
-	TRBV2	-	TRBJ2-3	CASSAIDTSTDTQYF	TGTGCCAGCAGTGCGATAGATACTAGCACAGATACGCAGTATTTT
-	TRBV27	-	TRBJ1-1	CASMGWGLNTEAFF	TGTGCCAGCATGGGGTGGGGGCTGAACACTGAAGCTTTCTTT
-	TRBV7-8	-	TRBJ2-4	CASSSTLPRTVAKNIQYF	TGTGCCAGCAGCTCCACCCTTCCGAGAACGGTAGCCAAAAACATTCAGTACTTC
-	TRBV2	TRBD2	TRBJ2-7	CASSGTSSEQYF	TGTGCCAGCAGTGGGACTAGTTCCGAGCAGTACTTC
-	TRBV9	-	TRBJ2-5	CASSASRLVGETQYF	TGTGCCAGCAGCGCCTCCCGACTAGTTGGTGAGACCCAGTACTTC
-	TRBV13	TRBD2	TRBJ2-3	CASSRGGTTDTQYF	TGTGCCAGCAGTCGCGGGGGGACCACAGATACGCAGTATTTT
-	TRBV28	TRBD1	TRBJ2-1	CANSGQGANEQFF	TGTGCCAACTCGGGACAGGGGGCGAATGAGCAGTTCTTC
-	TRBV6-5	-	TRBJ2-4	CASSYKGDQNIQYF	TGTGCCAGCAGTTACAAAGGGGACCAAAACATTCAGTACTTC
-	TRBV7-9	TRBD2	TRBJ2-3	CASSLSSGARDTQYF	TGTGCCAGCAGCTTGAGTAGCGGGGCAAGGGATACGCAGTATTTT
-	TRBV3-1	TRBD2	TRBJ2-1	CASSNGTSGKNEQFF	TGTGCCAGCAGCAACGGGACTAGCGGGAAGAATGAGCAGTTCTTC
-	TRBV13	-	TRBJ1-2	CASSSDSLGYTF	TGTGCCAGCAGCTCGGACAGCCTTGGCTACACCTTC
-	TRBV30	TRBD1	TRBJ1-2	CAWSGEGASNGYTF	TGTGCCTGGAGTGGAGAGGGGGCGTCTAATGGCTACACCTTC